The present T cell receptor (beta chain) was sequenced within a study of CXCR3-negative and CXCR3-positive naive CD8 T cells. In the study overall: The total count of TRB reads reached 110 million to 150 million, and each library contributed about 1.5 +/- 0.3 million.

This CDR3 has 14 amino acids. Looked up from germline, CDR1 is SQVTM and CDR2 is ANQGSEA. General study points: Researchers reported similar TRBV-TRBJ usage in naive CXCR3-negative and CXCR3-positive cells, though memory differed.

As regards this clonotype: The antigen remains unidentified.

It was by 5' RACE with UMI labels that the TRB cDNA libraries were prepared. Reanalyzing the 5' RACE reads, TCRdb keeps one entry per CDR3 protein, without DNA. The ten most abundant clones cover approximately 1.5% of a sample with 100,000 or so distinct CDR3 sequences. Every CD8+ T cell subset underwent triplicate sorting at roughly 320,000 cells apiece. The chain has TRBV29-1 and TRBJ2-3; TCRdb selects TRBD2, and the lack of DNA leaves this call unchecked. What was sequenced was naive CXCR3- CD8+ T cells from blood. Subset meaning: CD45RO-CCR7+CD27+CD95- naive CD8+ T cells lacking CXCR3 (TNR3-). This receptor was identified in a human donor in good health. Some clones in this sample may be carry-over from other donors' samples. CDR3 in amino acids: CSVKGLAEVDTQYF.